Listed here are 12 T cell receptor beta chains from one sample, sequenced in a study of T-cell reconstitution after alpha-beta-depleted transplantation in children. Molecular barcoding with unique molecular identifiers was used for the TCRbeta library. A single record per CDR3 protein comes from TCRdb applying MiXCR to the PCR reads. The repertoire holds 750,000 to 950,000 distinct CDR3 sequences, under 20% seen once, with around 5% in the top ten. Sequences were derived from PBMCs, mostly from graft donor cells, sampled 360 days after TCRalphabeta/CD19-depleted stem cell transplant. All receptors come from a male patient between 10 and 17 years old who had a stem cell transplant for acute lymphoblastic leukemia, so the T cells may come from the graft donor.

This clonotype showed up just a few times. The V gene is TRBV20-1, the J gene TRBJ2-1, with 9 positions matching TRBD2. After removal of 1 base from V and 7 bases from J, the junction contained 8 bases not matched to a gene. The CDR3 sequence is 15 residues long. The germline CDR1 and CDR2 sequences are DFQATT and SNEGSKA (reference sequence). The DNA of the CDR3 is TGCAGTGCTAGAGTTAGTGCGGGAGGGCGGAATGAGCAGTTCTTC. Its protein is CSARVSAGGRNEQFF.

This clonotype appeared many times. The rearrangement joins TRBV7-9 to TRBJ2-7, with 12 bases aligning to TRBD2. Germline assignment: CDR1 SEHNR and CDR2 FQNEAQ (reference sequence). After removal of 5 bases from V and 3 bases from J, the junction contained 8 bases not matched to a gene. The CDR3 is 16 amino acids. The CDR3 DNA sequence: TGTGCCAGCAGCGCGCGACTAGCGGGAGTTCACTACGAGCAGTACTTC. Translated: CASSARLAGVHYEQYF.

This clonotype was counted between two and nine times. The chain joins TRBV2 to TRBJ2-3; 10 nucleotides match TRBD2. Trimming took 6 bases from V and 4 from J; bases not matched to a gene: 7. Per the germline V gene, CDR1 is SNHLY and CDR2 is FYNNEI. This CDR3 contains 15 residues. CDR3 in DNA: TGTGCCAGCAGGACACTAGCGGGGAGCGCAGATACGCAGTATTTT. It yields the protein CASRTLAGSADTQYF.

The sample holds many counts of this clonotype. The chain combines TRBV7-8 with TRBJ2-1; a possible D gene is TRBD2 (6 bases). This CDR3 contains 19 residues. Trimming took off 0 bases at V and 5 bases at J, with 23 bases between the two ends. CDR1 and CDR2 from the germline V gene are SGHVS and FQNEAQ. As DNA, the CDR3 is TGTGCCAGCAGCTTAGCTCGGGGGTCTAGCGACATACACCACAATGAGCAGTTCTTC. Protein: CASSLARGSSDIHHNEQFF.

The rearrangement links TRBV5-1 to TRBJ2-7; 13 positions agree with TRBD2. Trimming at V came to 0 bases and at J to 4 bases, leaving 4 bases not matched to a gene. Germline loops: CDR1 SGHRS, CDR2 YFSETQ. The CDR3 has 16 residues. The CDR3 loop reads CASSLVVLAGGYEQYF. In DNA, the CDR3 is TGCGCCAGCAGCTTGGTTGTACTAGCGGGAGGGTACGAGCAGTACTTC. Full variable domain (rest looked up from reference TRBV5-1 and TRBJ2-7): KAGVTQTPRYLIKTRGQQVTLSCSPISGHRSVSWYQQTPGQGLQFLFEYFSETQRNKGNFPGRFSGRQFSNSRSEMNVSTLELGDSALYLCASSLVVLAGGYEQYFGPGTRLTVT.

This clonotype was counted only a few times. V gene TRBV4-1 combines with J gene TRBJ2-7, with 9 bases fitting TRBD2. CDR1 MGHRA and CDR2 YSYEKL come from the germline V gene. This CDR3 is 16 amino acids long. Trimming cost V 3 bases and J 4 bases; bases outside gene matches: 10. The CDR3 here is CASSHPYRTSEYEQYF. The CDR3 nucleotides are TGCGCCAGCAGCCACCCCTACCGGACTAGCGAGTACGAGCAGTACTTC.

This clonotype was recorded a few times. V usage is TRBV27 and J usage is TRBJ1-6; no firm D call. The CDR3 has 13 amino acids. CDR1 MNHEY and CDR2 SMNVEV come from the germline V gene (reference sequence). Deletions cut 3 bases from V and 9 bases from J, with 9 bases between. CDR3 in DNA: TGTGCCAGCAGTTTGTTCAGAGGTTCACCCCTCCACTTT. It encodes CASSLFRGSPLHF.

In this sample, this clonotype turned up many times. The chain uses TRBV12-3 or TRBV12-4 and TRBJ1-5, with TRBD1 matching 8 bases. J lost 7 bases, V lost 1 base, and 12 bases had no gene match. The CDR3 sequence is 17 residues long. As DNA, the CDR3 is TGTGCCAGCAGTTTAGGAGGACAGGGCCAAGGTTCCCAGCCCCAGCATTTT. It codes for CASSLGGQGQGSQPQHF.

This clonotype was seen at least ten times. The chain uses TRBV9 and TRBJ2-7; tentative D call: TRBD1 (5 bases). The length of the CDR3 is 14 residues. Trimming took off 4 bases at V and 4 bases at J, with 15 bases between the two ends. Germline CDR1 reads SGDLS; CDR2 reads YYNGEE. The CDR3 DNA reads as TGTGCCAGCAGCTCCCGACAGCGTATGTACGAGCAGTACTTC. It codes for CASSSRQRMYEQYF.

This chain uses TRBV10-2 with TRBJ2-5, with 8 bases identical to TRBD2. With 0 bases clipped from V and 2 bases from J, the junction kept 8 bases outside the gene matches. CDR1 and CDR2 (germline): WSHSY, SAAADI. The CDR3 consists of 17 residues. The CDR3 DNA follows: TGCGCCAGCAGTGAGTCTAGGGCTAGCGGGTATCAAGAGACCCAGTACTTC. Amino acids: CASSESRASGYQETQYF.

This clonotype turned up a few times. The chain combines TRBV5-1 with TRBJ2-1; 11 bases are shared with TRBD2. CDR3 length equals 19 residues. CDR1 is SGHRS, CDR2 YFSETQ, per germline. The ends lost 0 bases at V and 1 base at J; junction bases unmatched: 9. Here the CDR3 reads CASSLDGSGRVRSYNEQFF. The DNA of the CDR3 is TGCGCCAGCAGCTTGGATGGTAGCGGGAGGGTCCGATCCTACAATGAGCAGTTCTTC. Using reference TRBV5-1 and TRBJ2-1 for the parts outside the CDR3, the full variable domain is KAGVTQTPRYLIKTRGQQVTLSCSPISGHRSVSWYQQTPGQGLQFLFEYFSETQRNKGNFPGRFSGRQFSNSRSEMNVSTLELGDSALYLCASSLDGSGRVRSYNEQFFGPGTRLTVL.

This clonotype was detected a few times. This rearrangement joins TRBV9 to TRBJ2-7; D gene ambiguous. V dropped 3 bases and J dropped 3 bases, with 10 bases sitting between them. The CDR3 is 13 amino acids. Per the germline V gene, CDR1 is SGDLS and CDR2 is YYNGEE. The chain's CDR3 is CASSGDGLYEQYF. The DNA for the CDR3 is TGTGCCAGCAGCGGAGACGGCCTCTACGAGCAGTACTTC.